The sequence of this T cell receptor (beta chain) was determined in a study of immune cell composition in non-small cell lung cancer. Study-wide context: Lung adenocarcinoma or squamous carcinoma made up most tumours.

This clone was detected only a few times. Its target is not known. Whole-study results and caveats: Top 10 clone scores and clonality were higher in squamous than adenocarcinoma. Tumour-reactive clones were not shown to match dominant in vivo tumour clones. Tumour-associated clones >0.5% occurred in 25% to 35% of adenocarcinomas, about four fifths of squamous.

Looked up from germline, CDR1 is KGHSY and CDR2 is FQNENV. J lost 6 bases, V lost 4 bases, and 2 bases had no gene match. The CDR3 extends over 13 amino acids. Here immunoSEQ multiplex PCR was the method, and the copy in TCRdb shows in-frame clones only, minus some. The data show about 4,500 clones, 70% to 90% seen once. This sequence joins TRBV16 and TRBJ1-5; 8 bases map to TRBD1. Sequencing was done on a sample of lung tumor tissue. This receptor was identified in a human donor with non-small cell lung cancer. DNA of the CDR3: TGTGCCAGCAGCCTTGACAGGGGTCAGCCCCAGCATTTT. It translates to CASSLDRGQPQHF.